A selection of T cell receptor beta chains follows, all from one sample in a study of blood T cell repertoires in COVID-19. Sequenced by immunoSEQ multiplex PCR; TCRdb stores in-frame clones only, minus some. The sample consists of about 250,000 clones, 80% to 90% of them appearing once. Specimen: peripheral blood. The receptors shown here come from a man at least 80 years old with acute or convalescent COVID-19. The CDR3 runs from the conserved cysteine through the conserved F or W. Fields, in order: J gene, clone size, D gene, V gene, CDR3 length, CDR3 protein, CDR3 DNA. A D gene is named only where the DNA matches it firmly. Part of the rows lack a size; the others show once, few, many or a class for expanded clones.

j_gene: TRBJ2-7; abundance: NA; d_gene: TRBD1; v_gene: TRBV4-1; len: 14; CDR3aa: CASSLDRGPYEQYF; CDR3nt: TGCGCCAGCAGCCTTGACAGGGGCCCCTACGAGCAGTACTTC
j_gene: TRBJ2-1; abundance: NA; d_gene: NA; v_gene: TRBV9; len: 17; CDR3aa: CASSVDVGASSYNEQFF; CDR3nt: TGTGCCAGCAGCGTAGATGTGGGGGCAAGCTCCTACAATGAGCAGTTCTTC
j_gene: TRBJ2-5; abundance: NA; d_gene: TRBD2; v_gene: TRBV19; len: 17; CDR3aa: CASSIKRGTSRQETQYF; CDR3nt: TGTGCCAGTAGTATAAAGAGGGGGACTAGCCGACAAGAGACCCAGTACTTC
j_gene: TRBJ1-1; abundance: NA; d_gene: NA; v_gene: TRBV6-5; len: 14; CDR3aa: CASSYDRTNTEAFF; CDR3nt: TGTGCCAGCAGTTACGACAGGACGAACACTGAAGCTTTCTTT
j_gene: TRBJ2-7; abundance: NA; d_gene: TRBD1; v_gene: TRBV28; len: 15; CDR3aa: CASRGTGKKTYEQYF; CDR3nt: TGTGCCAGCAGGGGGACAGGCAAAAAAACCTACGAGCAGTACTTC
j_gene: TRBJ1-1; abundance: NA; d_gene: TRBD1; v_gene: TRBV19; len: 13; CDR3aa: CASGQGAVAEAFF; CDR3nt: TGTGCCAGCGGACAGGGGGCAGTCGCTGAAGCTTTCTTT
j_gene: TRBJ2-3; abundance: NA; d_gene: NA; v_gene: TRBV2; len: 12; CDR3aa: CASSGPGDTQYF; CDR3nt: TGTGCCAGCAGTGGTCCGGGAGATACGCAGTATTTT
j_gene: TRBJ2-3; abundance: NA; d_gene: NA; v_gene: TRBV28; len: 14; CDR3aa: CASGNRVFTDTQYF; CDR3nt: TGTGCCAGCGGAAACAGGGTTTTCACAGATACGCAGTATTTT
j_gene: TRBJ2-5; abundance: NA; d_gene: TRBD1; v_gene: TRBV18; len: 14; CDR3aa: CASSHRQGAETQYF; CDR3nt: TGTGCCAGCTCACATAGACAGGGGGCAGAGACCCAGTACTTC
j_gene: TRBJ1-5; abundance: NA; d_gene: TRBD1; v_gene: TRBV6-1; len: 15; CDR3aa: CASSELWDSNQPQHF; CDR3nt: TGTGCCAGCAGTGAACTTTGGGACAGTAATCAGCCCCAGCATTTT
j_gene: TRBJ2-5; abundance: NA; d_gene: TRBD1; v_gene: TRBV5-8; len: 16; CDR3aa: CASSLGGGQGEETQYF; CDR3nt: TGTGCCAGCAGCTTGGGGGGGGGACAGGGTGAAGAGACCCAGTACTTC
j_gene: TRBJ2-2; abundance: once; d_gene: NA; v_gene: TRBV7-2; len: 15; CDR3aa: CASSLSRFDTGELFF; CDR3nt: TGTGCCAGCAGCTTATCCAGATTCGACACCGGGGAGCTGTTTTTT
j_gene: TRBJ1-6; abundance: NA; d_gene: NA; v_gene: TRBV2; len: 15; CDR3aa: CASSLGVPLNSPLHF; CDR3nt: TGTGCCAGCAGTCTAGGGGTTCCCCTTAATTCACCCCTCCACTTT
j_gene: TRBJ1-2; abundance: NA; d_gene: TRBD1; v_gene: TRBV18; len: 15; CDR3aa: CASSSAPGQVDGYTF; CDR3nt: TGTGCCAGCTCATCTGCGCCGGGACAGGTCGATGGCTACACCTTC
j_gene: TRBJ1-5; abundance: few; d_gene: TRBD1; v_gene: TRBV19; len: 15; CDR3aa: CASSIEGTGNQPQHF; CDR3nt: TGTGCCAGTAGTATCGAGGGGACAGGGAATCAGCCCCAGCATTTT
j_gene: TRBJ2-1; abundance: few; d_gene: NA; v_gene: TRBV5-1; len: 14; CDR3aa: CASSLAGGGNEQFF; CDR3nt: TGCGCCAGCAGCTTGGCGGGGGGCGGGAATGAGCAGTTCTTC
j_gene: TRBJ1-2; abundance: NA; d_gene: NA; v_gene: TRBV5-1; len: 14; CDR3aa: CASSLSGERYGYTF; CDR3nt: TGCGCCAGCAGCTTATCTGGGGAGAGGTATGGCTACACCTTC
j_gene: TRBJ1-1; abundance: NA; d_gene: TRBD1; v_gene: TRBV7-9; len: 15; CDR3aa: CASSPRTGVNTEAFF; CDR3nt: TGTGCCAGCAGCCCACGGACAGGGGTGAACACTGAAGCTTTCTTT
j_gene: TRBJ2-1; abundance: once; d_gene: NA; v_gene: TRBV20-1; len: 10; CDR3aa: CSRGASEQFF; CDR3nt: TGCAGTCGGGGGGCGAGCGAGCAGTTCTTC
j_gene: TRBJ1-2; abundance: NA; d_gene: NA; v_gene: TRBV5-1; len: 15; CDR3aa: CASSLLGGMSYGYTF; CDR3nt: TGCGCCAGCAGCTTGTTGGGCGGGATGAGCTATGGCTACACCTTC
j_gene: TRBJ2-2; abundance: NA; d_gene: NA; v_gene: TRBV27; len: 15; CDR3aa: CASSPRGRDTGELFF; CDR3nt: TGTGCCAGCAGTCCCAGGGGAAGGGACACCGGGGAGCTGTTTTTT
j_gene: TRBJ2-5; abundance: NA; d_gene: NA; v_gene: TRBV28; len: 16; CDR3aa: CASRNGLLGPQETQYF; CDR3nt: TGTGCCAGCAGAAACGGACTCTTGGGCCCTCAAGAGACCCAGTACTTC
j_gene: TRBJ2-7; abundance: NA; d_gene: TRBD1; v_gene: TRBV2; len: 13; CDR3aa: CASGTGVSYEQYF; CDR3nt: TGTGCCAGCGGGACAGGGGTTTCCTACGAGCAGTACTTC
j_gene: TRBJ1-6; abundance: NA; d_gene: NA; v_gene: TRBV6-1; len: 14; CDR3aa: CASSERHQGEPSNF; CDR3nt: TGTGCCAGCAGTGAACGCCATCAAGGGGAACCCTCCAACTTT
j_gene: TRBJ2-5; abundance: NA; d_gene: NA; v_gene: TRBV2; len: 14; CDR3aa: CASRIGLIQETQYF; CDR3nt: TGTGCCAGCAGGATCGGACTGATCCAAGAGACCCAGTACTTC
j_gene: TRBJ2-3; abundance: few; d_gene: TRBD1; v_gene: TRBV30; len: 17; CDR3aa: CAWSPSRQGRLGDTQYF; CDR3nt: TGTGCCTGGAGTCCATCCCGACAGGGGAGGTTGGGAGATACGCAGTATTTT
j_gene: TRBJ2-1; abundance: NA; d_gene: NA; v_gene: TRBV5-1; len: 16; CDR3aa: CASSLLRDTPRNEQFF; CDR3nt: TGCGCCAGCAGCTTGCTCAGGGACACCCCTCGGAATGAGCAGTTCTTC
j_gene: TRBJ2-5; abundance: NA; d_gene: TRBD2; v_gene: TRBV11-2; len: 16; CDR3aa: CASSSTSGRGQETQYF; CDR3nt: TGTGCCAGCAGCTCTACTAGCGGGAGAGGCCAAGAGACCCAGTACTTC
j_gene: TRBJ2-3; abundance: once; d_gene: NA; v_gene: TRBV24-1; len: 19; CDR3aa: CATSDFMDRRGGSTDTQYF; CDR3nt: TGTGCCACCAGTGATTTTATGGATCGGCGGGGCGGATCCACAGATACGCAGTATTTT